The 9 T cell receptor beta chains in this list originate from one sample, sequenced in a study of regulatory T cells in long-lasting Graves disease. Assembly of TCR beta libraries relied on iRepertoire HTBI primers together with Arm-PCR of CDR3 regions. TCRdb analysed the multiplex PCR reads with MiXCR anew, one entry per CDR3 protein. The table includes roughly 220,000 distinct CDR3 sequences, approximately 20% detected once. Time point of the sample: newly diagnosed GD, antithyroid drugs for less than 3 months. Extracted PBMC RNA gave rise to the TCR library. The specimen comprised peripheral blood mononuclear cells (PBMCs), sampled at new diagnosis, from a patient treated with antithyroid drugs. The receptors here all came from a female donor with Graves disease.

This clonotype was observed at least ten times. The gene calls are TRBV2 and TRBJ2-7, with a tentative D call TRBD2 (7 bases). Germline lookup yields CDR1 SNHLY and CDR2 FYNNEI. The ends were cut back, 7 bases at V and 8 bases at J, with 15 bases in the middle. CDR3 length equals 12 residues. For the CDR3, the DNA is TGTGCCAGCAACAAAGGGGGGGCTCAGCAGTACTTC. Translating it yields CASNKGGAQQYF.

The chain employs TRBV6-1 and TRBJ2-1, with 14 bases fitting TRBD2. Trimming took 6 bases from V and 3 from J; bases not matched to a gene: 19. Germline V gene lookup returns CDR1 MNHNS and CDR2 SASEGT. The CDR3 runs to 21 residues. The CDR3 loop is CASRGSKGGLAGARGYNEQFF. CDR3 DNA sequence: TGTGCCAGCAGAGGGAGCAAGGGGGGACTAGCGGGAGCCCGTGGCTACAATGAGCAGTTCTTC.

This clonotype was observed at least ten times. The chain employs TRBV15 and TRBJ2-1, with D unresolved. The CDR3 spans 15 residues. CDR1 is LNHNV and CDR2 is YYDKDF in the germline V gene (reference sequence). The V end lost 0 bases, the J end lost 5 bases, and 11 bases lay between the germline ends. The DNA of the CDR3 is TGTGCCACCAGCAGAGATCTAGGCCGCAACAATGAGCAGTTCTTC. Amino acids: CATSRDLGRNNEQFF. The full variable domain, its missing parts supplied by reference TRBV15 and TRBJ2-1, is DAMVIQNPRYQVTQFGKPVTLSCSQTLNHNVMYWYQQKSSQAPKLLFHYYDKDFNNEADTPDNFQSRRPNTSFCFLDIRSPGLGDTAMYLCATSRDLGRNNEQFFGPGTRLTVL.

This clonotype was observed many times. The genes are TRBV7-9 and TRBJ1-2; D is unclear. CDR1 and CDR2 from the germline V gene are SEHNR and FQNEAQ (reference sequence). CDR3 length: 14 amino acids. V was pared by 0 bases and J by 1 base, with 6 bases between. This chain's CDR3 is CASSLAVVNYGYTF. The CDR3, as DNA: TGTGCCAGCAGCTTAGCGGTCGTTAACTATGGCTACACCTTC. The full variable domain, its missing parts supplied by reference TRBV7-9 and TRBJ1-2, is DTGVSQNPRHKITKRGQNVTFRCDPISEHNRLYWYRQTLGQGPEFLTYFQNEAQLEKSRLLSDRFSAERPKGSFSTLEIQRTEQGDSAMYLCASSLAVVNYGYTFGSGTRLTVV.

This clonotype was counted at least ten times. The chain recombines TRBV7-9 with TRBJ1-2; possible D gene TRBD1, 5 bases. V was trimmed by 4 bases and J by 4 bases, leaving 13 bases between them. The CDR3 has 14 residues. Per germline, CDR1 SEHNR and CDR2 FQNEAQ (reference sequence). CDR3 residues: CASSYDSILYGYTF. CDR3 DNA: TGTGCCAGCAGCTACGACAGCATACTCTATGGCTACACCTTC. The variable domain in full, with the rest retrieved from reference TRBV7-9 and TRBJ1-2, is DTGVSQNPRHKITKRGQNVTFRCDPISEHNRLYWYRQTLGQGPEFLTYFQNEAQLEKSRLLSDRFSAERPKGSFSTLEIQRTEQGDSAMYLCASSYDSILYGYTFGSGTRLTVV.

The table lists this clonotype with many counts. V and J are TRBV18 and TRBJ2-7; TRBD1 matches 7 bases. Germline V lookup: CDR1 KGHSH, CDR2 LQKENI. V shed 8 bases and J 3 bases; nucleotides not matched to a gene: 7. The CDR3 runs to 13 residues. The CDR3 sequence is CASSPGTVYEQYF. Written as DNA, the CDR3 is TGTGCCAGCAGCCCCGGGACAGTCTACGAGCAGTACTTC.

Turning to this clonotype: It differs at one base from a far larger clone, so likely a read error. This rearrangement joins TRBV6-1 to TRBJ1-4, with TRBD1 matching over 9 bases. V was clipped by 3 bases and J by 11 bases; unmatched bases: 10. In germline, CDR1 is MNHNS, CDR2 SASEGT. This CDR3 has 15 residues. The CDR3 nucleotides read TGTGCCAGCAGTGACCATACAGGGGGCGAAGAGAAACTGTTTTTT. Its protein is CASSDHTGGEEKLFF.

This clonotype turned up a few times. The chain employs TRBV7-9 and TRBJ2-7; the match to TRBD1 covers 7 bases. The V segment lost 5 bases and the J segment 2 bases; nucleotides outside the gene matches: 9. This CDR3 region has 15 residues. Per germline, CDR1 SEHNR and CDR2 FQNEAQ (reference sequence). The CDR3 loop is CASSGDSDMTYEQYF. CDR3 nucleotide sequence: TGTGCCAGCAGCGGGGACAGCGATATGACCTACGAGCAGTACTTC.

The table lists this clonotype with many counts. The V call is TRBV24-1, the J call TRBJ2-3; maybe TRBD1 (5 bases). CDR1 and CDR2 (germline): KGHDR, SFDVKD. The CDR3 has 17 residues. V was shortened by 2 bases and J by 0 bases, with 14 bases between the two germline ends. Written as DNA, the CDR3 is TGTGCCACCAGTGATTCTGCGACAGTTATAAGCACAGATACGCAGTATTTT. Translation gives CATSDSATVISTDTQYF.